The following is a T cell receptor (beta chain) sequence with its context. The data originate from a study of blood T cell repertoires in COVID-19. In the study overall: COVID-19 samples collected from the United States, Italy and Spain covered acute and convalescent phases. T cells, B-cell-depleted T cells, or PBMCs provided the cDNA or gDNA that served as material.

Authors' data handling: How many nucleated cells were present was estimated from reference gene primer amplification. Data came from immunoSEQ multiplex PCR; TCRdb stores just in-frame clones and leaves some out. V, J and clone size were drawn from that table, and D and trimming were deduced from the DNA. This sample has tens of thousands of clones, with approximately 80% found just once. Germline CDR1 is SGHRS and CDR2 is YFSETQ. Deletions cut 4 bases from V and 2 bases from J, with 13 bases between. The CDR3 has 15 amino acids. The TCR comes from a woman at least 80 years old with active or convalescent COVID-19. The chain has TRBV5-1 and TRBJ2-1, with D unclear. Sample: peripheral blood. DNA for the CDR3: TGCGCCAGCAGCCCTAGGAGCTCGGCCTACAATGAGCAGTTCTTC. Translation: CASSPRSSAYNEQFF. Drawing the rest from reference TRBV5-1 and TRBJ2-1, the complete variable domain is KAGVTQTPRYLIKTRGQQVTLSCSPISGHRSVSWYQQTPGQGLQFLFEYFSETQRNKGNFPGRFSGRQFSNSRSEMNVSTLELGDSALYLCASSPRSSAYNEQFFGPGTRLTVL.